This T cell receptor (beta chain) was identified during a study of cytomegalovirus exposure and HLA in healthy donors. Amplification used 60 Vbeta primers and 13 Jbeta primers. The repertoire was sequenced with immunoSEQ multiplex PCR; TCRdb's copy has only in-frame clones and lacks some. The profile shows 180,000 or so clones, approximately 83% of them singletons. Though nominally healthy at sampling, donors likely had unrecorded immune exposures. This TCR came from a man aged 18 to 30 in good health and CMV-seropositive. Sequenced sample: PBMCs.

The CDR3 DNA follows: TGTGCCAGCAGTTCCCGGAGGGACACTGAAGCTTTCTTT. Its protein product is CASSSRRDTEAFF. The chain recombines TRBV28 with TRBJ1-1; no clear D gene. Germline CDR1 MDHEN, CDR2 SYDVKM. Between the trimmed V and J ends, which lost 4 bases and 3 bases, there was a span of 9 bases. This CDR3 comprises 13 residues.